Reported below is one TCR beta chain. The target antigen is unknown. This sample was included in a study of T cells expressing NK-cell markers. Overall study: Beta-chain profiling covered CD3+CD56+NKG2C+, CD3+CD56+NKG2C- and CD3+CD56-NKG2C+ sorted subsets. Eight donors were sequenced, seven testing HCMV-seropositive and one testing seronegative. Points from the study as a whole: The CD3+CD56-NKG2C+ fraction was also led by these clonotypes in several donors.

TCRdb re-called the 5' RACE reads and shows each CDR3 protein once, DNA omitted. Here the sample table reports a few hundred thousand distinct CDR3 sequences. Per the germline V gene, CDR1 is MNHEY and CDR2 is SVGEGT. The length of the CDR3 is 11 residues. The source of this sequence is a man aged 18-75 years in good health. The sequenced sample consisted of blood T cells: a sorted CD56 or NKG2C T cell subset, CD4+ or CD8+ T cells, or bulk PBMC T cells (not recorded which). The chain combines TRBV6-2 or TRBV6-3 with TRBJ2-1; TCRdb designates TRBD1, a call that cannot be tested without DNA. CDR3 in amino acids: CASGLMGPGFF.